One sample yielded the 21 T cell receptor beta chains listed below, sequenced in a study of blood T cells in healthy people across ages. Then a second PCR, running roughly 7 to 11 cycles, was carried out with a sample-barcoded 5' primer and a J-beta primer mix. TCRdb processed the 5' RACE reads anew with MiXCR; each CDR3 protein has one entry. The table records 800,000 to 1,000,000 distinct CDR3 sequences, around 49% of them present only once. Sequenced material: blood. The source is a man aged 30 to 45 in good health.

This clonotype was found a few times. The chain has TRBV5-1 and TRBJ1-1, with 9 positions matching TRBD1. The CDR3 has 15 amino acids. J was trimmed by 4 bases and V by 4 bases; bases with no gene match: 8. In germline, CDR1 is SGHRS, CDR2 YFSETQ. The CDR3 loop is CASSPGTGRGTEAFF. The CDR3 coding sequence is TGCGCCAGCAGCCCCGGGACAGGGAGGGGCACTGAAGCTTTCTTT.

This CDR3 is CASSVGTPQGEQYF. The CDR3 DNA reads TGTGCCAGCAGCGTCGGGACTCCCCAAGGGGAGCAGTACTTC. The chain employs TRBV7-2 and TRBJ2-7; D perhaps matches TRBD2 (6 bases). CDR3 length equals 14 residues. Germline V gives CDR1 SGHTA, CDR2 FQGNSA. Trimming left V 5 bases short and J 7 bases short, with 18 bases between. Together with reference TRBV7-2 and TRBJ2-7, the CDR3 gives the full variable domain: GAGVSQSPSNKVTEKGKDVELRCDPISGHTALYWYRQSLGQGLEFLIYFQGNSAPDKSGLPSDRFSAERTGGSVSTLTIQRTQQEDSAVYLCASSVGTPQGEQYFGPGTRLTVT.

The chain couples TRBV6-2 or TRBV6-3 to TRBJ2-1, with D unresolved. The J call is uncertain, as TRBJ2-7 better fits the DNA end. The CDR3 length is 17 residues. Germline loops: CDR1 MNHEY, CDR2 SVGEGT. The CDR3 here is CASSYSTSRSNYNEQYF. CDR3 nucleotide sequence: TGTGCCAGCAGTTACTCGACATCTAGGAGTAACTACAATGAGCAGTACTTC.

Here the CDR3 reads CASSSPGRGEQYF. The CDR3 nucleotides are TGTGCCAGCAGCTCCCCGGGGAGGGGCGAGCAGTACTTC. The chain has TRBV7-9 and TRBJ2-7, with 7 bases fitting TRBD2. The V and J ends lost 4 bases and 6 bases, in that order; junction bases with no gene match: 6. CDR1 and CDR2 (germline): SEHNR, FQNEAQ (reference sequence). CDR3 length equals 13 residues.

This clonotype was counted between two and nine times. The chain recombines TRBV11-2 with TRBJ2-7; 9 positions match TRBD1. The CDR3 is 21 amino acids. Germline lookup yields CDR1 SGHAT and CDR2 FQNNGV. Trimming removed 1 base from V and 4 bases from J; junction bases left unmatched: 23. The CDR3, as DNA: TGTGCCAGCAGCTTAGTTTTCTCGCACCCAGATGGGACAGGGAGTACTTACGAGCAGTACTTC. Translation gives CASSLVFSHPDGTGSTYEQYF.

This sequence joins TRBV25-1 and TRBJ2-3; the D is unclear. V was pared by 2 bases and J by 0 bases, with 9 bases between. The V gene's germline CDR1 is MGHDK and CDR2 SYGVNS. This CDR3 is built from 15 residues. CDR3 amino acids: CASSEEWGSTDTQYF. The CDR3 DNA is TGTGCCAGCAGTGAAGAATGGGGAAGCACAGATACGCAGTATTTT.

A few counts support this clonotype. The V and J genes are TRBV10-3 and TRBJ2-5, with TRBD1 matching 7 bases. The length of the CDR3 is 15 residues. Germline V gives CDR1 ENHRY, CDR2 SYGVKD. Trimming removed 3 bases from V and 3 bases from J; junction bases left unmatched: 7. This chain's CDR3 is CAISDRPTGEETQYF. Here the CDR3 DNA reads TGTGCCATCAGTGACCGACCCACAGGGGAAGAGACCCAGTACTTC.

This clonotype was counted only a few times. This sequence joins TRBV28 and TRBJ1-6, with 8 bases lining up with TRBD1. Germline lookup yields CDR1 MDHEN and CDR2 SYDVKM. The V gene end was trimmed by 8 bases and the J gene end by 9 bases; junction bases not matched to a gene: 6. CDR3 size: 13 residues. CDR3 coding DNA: TGTGCCAGCCGGACAGGGTCGAGTTCACCCCTCCACTTT. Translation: CASRTGSSSPLHF.

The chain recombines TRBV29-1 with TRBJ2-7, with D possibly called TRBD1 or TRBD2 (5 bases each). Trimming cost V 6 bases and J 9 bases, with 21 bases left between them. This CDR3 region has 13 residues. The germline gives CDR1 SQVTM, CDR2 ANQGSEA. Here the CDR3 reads CSVGDLLDGLQYF. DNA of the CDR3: TGCAGCGTCGGGGACCTCTTAGATGGCCTGCAGTACTTC.

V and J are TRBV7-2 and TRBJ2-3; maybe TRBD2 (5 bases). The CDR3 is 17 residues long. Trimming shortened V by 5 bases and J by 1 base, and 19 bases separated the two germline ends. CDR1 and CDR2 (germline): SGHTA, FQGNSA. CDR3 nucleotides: TGTGCCAGCAGCCAACTAGGACGCCTTATTGGCACAGATACGCAGTATTTT. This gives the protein CASSQLGRLIGTDTQYF.

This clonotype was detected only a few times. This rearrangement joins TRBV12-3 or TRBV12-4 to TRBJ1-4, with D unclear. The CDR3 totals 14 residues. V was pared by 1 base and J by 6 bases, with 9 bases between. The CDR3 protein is CASSLEGSYEKLFF. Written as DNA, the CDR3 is TGTGCCAGCAGTTTAGAGGGCAGCTATGAAAAACTGTTTTTT.

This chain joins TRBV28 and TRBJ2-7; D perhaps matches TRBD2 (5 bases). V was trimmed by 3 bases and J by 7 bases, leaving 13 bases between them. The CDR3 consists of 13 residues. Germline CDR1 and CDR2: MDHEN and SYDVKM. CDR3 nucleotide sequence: TGTGCCAGCAGTTTTGAGGGCTTGCGGGAGCAGTACTTC. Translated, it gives CASSFEGLREQYF. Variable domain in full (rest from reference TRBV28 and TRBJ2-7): DVKVTQSSRYLVKRTGEKVFLECVQDMDHENMFWYRQDPGLGLRLIYFSYDVKMKEKGDIPEGYSVSREKKERFSLILESASTNQTSMYLCASSFEGLREQYFGPGTRLTVT.

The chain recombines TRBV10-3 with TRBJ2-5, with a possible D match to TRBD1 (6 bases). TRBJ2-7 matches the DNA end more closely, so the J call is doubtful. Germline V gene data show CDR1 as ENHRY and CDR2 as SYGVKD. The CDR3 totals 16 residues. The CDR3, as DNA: TGTGCCATCAGTGAGAGGGCAGGGGTAATTAGTGGCGAGCAGTACTTC. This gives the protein CAISERAGVISGEQYF.

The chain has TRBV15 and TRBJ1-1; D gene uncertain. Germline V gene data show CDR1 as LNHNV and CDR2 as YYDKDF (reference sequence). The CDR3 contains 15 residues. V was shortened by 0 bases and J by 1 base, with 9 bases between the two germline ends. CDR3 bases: TGTGCCACCAGCAGAGATCTGGCCGGGAACACTGAAGCTTTCTTT. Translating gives CATSRDLAGNTEAFF.

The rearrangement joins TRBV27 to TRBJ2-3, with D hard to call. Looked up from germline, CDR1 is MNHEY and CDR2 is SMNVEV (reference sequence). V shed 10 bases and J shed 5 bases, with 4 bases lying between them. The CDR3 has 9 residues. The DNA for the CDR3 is TGTGCCAAGGAAGATACGCAGTATTTT. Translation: CAKEDTQYF.

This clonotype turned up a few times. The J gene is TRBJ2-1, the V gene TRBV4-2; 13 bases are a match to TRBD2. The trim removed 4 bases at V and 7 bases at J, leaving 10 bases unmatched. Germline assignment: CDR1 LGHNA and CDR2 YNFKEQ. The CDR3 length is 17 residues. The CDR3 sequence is CASSRPTGTSGVNEQFF. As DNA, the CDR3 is TGTGCCAGCAGCCGCCCCACGGGGACTAGCGGGGTAAATGAGCAGTTCTTC.

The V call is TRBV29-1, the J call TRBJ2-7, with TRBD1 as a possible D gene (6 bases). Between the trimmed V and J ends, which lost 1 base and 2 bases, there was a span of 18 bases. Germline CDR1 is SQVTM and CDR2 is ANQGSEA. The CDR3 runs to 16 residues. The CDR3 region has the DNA TGCAGCGTTGAAGGCTTGGGCCAGGGACAAACCTACGAGCAGTACTTC. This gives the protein CSVEGLGQGQTYEQYF.

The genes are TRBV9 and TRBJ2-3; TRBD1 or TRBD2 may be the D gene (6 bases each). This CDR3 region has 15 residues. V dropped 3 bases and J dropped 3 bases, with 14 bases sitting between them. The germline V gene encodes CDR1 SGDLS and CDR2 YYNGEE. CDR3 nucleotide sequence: TGTGCCAGCAGCGATCCGGGGGCGCAGACAGATACGCAGTATTTT. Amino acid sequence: CASSDPGAQTDTQYF.

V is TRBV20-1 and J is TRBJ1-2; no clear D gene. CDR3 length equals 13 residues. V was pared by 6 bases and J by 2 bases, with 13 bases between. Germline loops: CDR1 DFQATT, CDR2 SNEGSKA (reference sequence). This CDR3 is CSATNEQNYGYTF. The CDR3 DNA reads TGCAGTGCCACAAATGAACAGAACTATGGCTACACCTTC.

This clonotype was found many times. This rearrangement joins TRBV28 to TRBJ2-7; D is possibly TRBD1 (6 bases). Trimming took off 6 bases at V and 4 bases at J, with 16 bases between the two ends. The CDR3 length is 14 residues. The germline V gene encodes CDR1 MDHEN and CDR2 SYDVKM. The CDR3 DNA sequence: TGTGCCAGCAGCGCGGGTCAGGGGTTTTACGAGCAGTACTTC. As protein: CASSAGQGFYEQYF. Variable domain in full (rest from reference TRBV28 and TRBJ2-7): DVKVTQSSRYLVKRTGEKVFLECVQDMDHENMFWYRQDPGLGLRLIYFSYDVKMKEKGDIPEGYSVSREKKERFSLILESASTNQTSMYLCASSAGQGFYEQYFGPGTRLTVT.

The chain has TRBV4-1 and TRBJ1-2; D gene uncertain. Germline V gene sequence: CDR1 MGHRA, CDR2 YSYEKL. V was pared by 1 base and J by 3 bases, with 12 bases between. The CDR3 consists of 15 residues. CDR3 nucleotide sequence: TGCGCCAGCAGCCAAGGATCTGGGGAGCACTATGGCTACACCTTC. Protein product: CASSQGSGEHYGYTF.